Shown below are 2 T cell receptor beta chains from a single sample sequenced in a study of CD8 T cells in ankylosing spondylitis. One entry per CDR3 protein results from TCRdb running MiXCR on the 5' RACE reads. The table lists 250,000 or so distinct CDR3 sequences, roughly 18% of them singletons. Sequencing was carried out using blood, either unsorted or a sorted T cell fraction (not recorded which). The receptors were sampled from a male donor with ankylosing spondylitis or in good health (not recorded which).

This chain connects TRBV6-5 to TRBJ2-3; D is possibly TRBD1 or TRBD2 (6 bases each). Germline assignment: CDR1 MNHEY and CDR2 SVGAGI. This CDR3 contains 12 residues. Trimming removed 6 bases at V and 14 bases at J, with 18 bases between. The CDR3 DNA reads TGTGCCAGCAGCCCGCGTAACAGGGACTGGTATTTT. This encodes CASSPRNRDWYF.

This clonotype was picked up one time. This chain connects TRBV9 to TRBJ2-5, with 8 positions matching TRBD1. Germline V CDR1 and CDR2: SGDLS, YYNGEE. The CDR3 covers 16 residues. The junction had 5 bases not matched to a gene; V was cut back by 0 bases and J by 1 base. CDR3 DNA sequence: TGTGCCAGCAGCGTAGTAGACAGGGGTGGCCAAGAGACCCAGTACTTC. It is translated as CASSVVDRGGQETQYF.